This T cell receptor (beta chain) was profiled in a study of T cells expressing NK-cell markers. Study-wide background: Obtained from sorted CD3+CD56+NKG2C+, CD3+CD56+NKG2C- and CD3+CD56-NKG2C+ T cells were the TCR beta repertoires. Seven of the eight sequenced donors were HCMV-seropositive; one was seronegative.

TCRdb re-called the 5' RACE reads and gives one entry per CDR3 protein, without DNA. Recorded for this sample: some 140,000 distinct CDR3 sequences. Germline-derived CDR1 and CDR2 are DFQATT and SNEGSKA (reference sequence). CDR3 length equals 11 residues. This TCR was sampled from a woman aged 45-60 years in good health. The rearrangement uses TRBV20-1 and TRBJ2-7. The sequencing sample was made of blood T cells: a sorted CD56 or NKG2C T cell subset, CD4+ or CD8+ T cells, or bulk PBMC T cells (not recorded which). The CDR3 here is CSAPSENRRYF.